The 5 T cell receptor beta chains listed next were all sequenced from one sample in a study of T cells in Graves' hyperthyroidism and ophthalmopathy. The CDR3 regions of TCR beta were amplified from RNA transcripts. A set of HTBI primers served as the primers for a first-round RT-PCR of the TCR CDR3. MiXCR was run by TCRdb on the multiplex PCR reads, yielding one entry per CDR3 protein. In the table there are fewer than 300,000 distinct CDR3 sequences, about 15% of which are singletons. Material for sequencing was blood. Source of these receptors: a woman aged 45-65 years with Graves' hyperthyroidism that later progressed to Graves' ophthalmopathy.

This clonotype was picked up a small number of times. The chain has TRBV24-1 and TRBJ1-1; weak D call: TRBD1 (5 bases). The CDR3 consists of 14 residues. The V gene lost 2 bases and the J gene lost 4 bases, with 10 bases spanning the gap. The germline V gene has CDR1 KGHDR and CDR2 SFDVKD. CDR3 DNA sequence: TGTGCCACCAGTGATTCGTTAACAGGCACTGAAGCTTTCTTT. Its translation is CATSDSLTGTEAFF.

In its sample, this clonotype was seen many times. The rearrangement joins TRBV28 to TRBJ2-7; a weak D match, TRBD1 (5 bases). The CDR3 is 18 amino acids. Trimming pared 6 bases from V and 6 bases from J, leaving 30 bases between. The germline V gene has CDR1 MDHEN and CDR2 SYDVKM. CDR3 protein: CASSCRITATPLGLEQYF. CDR3 coding DNA: TGTGCCAGCAGCTGCCGCATCACCGCGACCCCCCTGGGGCTCGAGCAGTACTTC. Drawing the rest from reference TRBV28 and TRBJ2-7, the complete variable domain is DVKVTQSSRYLVKRTGEKVFLECVQDMDHENMFWYRQDPGLGLRLIYFSYDVKMKEKGDIPEGYSVSREKKERFSLILESASTNQTSMYLCASSCRITATPLGLEQYFGPGTRLTVT.

This clonotype has just a few counts. This rearrangement joins TRBV11-3 to TRBJ2-5, with 7 bases fitting TRBD2. Germline trimming cut 3 bases from V and 7 bases from J; bases unmatched to any gene: 14. Germline CDR1 and CDR2: SGHNT and YENEEA. The CDR3 runs to 16 residues. CDR3 sequence reads: CASSFGSGTTPGTQYF. The CDR3 DNA reads as TGTGCCAGCAGCTTCGGGAGCGGGACTACTCCCGGGACCCAGTACTTC.

This clonotype was detected ten times or more. CDR3 protein: CSARDDTEAHEQYF. The DNA of the CDR3 is TGCAGTGCTAGAGATGATACGGAGGCCCACGAGCAGTACTTC. This chain links TRBV20-1 with TRBJ2-7; maybe TRBD2 (5 bases). The CDR3 consists of 14 residues. V was clipped by 0 bases and J by 5 bases, with 14 bases between them. Germline CDR1 DFQATT, CDR2 SNEGSKA (reference sequence).

The chain has TRBV7-2 and TRBJ2-1; 14 nucleotides match TRBD2. Trimming at V came to 5 bases and at J to 8 bases, leaving 11 bases not matched to a gene. CDR1 is SGHTA, CDR2 FQGNSA, per germline. The CDR3 is made up of 17 amino acids. The CDR3 sequence is CASSPGLAGASSHEQFF. CDR3 nucleotide sequence: TGTGCCAGCAGCCCGGGACTAGCGGGAGCATCCTCCCATGAGCAGTTCTTC.